This record concerns one T cell receptor beta chain sequence. This clonotype was recorded at least ten times. The target of this receptor is not known. Per-base qualities were not stored, and no clone one base away is much larger. This sample is drawn from a study of CD8+CD57+ T cells in acquired aplastic anemia listed by TCRdb under 2018. Study-level background: DNA extracted from sorted CD4+ and CD8+ cells had a mean of roughly 3 ug, with a range of 0.2 to 27.4 ug. For healthy donor samples, the average read count was about 10 million for CD4+ cells and around 12 million for CD8+ cells. Overall study results and their limits: Patients and healthy controls showed no significant difference in CD8+ Simpson's diversity (P=0.060). Approximately 27 CD8+ CDR3 sequences were found in both patients and controls but appeared to be highly expressed in patients and within the immunodominant clones of the patients.

In the study, sorted CD4+ and CD8+ blood T cells from patients with severe aplastic anemia and from healthy subjects underwent deep sequencing of TCR repertoires. Ficoll-Paque density gradient centrifugation was used to isolate peripheral blood mononuclear cells. CD4+ and CD8+ T cells were sorted by FACS or magnetic beads before DNA extraction. Profiling of TCR beta VDJ combinations and CDR3 sequences used genomic DNA as the template. TCR repertoire sequencing was run on an Illumina HiSeq 2000. The authors' pipeline ran thus. TRBV/TRBJ rearrangement plots, CDR3 size and DJ length profiles, and Simpson's diversity index were used to assess repertoires. The immunodominant clone was defined as the most abundant DNA sequence in deep sequencing data. CDR3 amino acid sequences were checked for sharing across subjects and were also compared against the VDJdb database and published repertoires. TCRdb reran the public reads through fastp at Q25 and MiXCR, keeping productive beta chains. Each entry is one CDR3 protein sequence, shown with its most common DNA and genes. The V and J calls follow TCRdb's processing rather than the paper's. A total of 200,000 to 250,000 distinct CDR3 sequences appear in this sample, 30% to 35% of them only once. The ten biggest clones cover 1.1% of the sample.

Trimming takes 6 bases from V and 4 bases from J, and the germline ends sit 13 bases apart. The cysteine opens and the phenylalanine closes a CDR3 of 12 amino acids. Only the CDR3 DNA is retained, 36 bases long and in frame from the first base. Looking up the germline V gene yields CDR1 SQVTM and CDR2 ANQGSEA. The TCR was taken from a human donor in good health, serving as a control. Sequenced: sorted CD4+, CD8+, or CD8+CD57+ T cells (not recorded which) from PBMCs. The chain is assembled from TRBV29-1 and TRBJ2-7; a tentative D match to TRBD2 spans 5 bases. The base sequence is TGCAGCGTCCAAGAGGGAGCTTACGAGCAGTACTTC. Its translation reads: CSVQEGAYEQYF.